This is a list of T cell receptor beta chains from one sample in a study of T cell repertoires in cytomegalovirus infection. Using its own MiXCR run on the reads, TCRdb lists one record per CDR3 protein. Among about 220,000 distinct CDR3 sequences, around 40% were seen once, and the ten largest hold 59%. What these receptors recognize is not known. Sequencing used CD8+ T cells from cultured PBMCs, obtained from culture after CMV antigen stimulation. The receptors were gathered from a human donor in good health (CMV status not recorded). Some clones in this sample may be carry-over from other donors' samples. CDR3s include the opening cysteine and the closing phenylalanine or tryptophan. Fields, in order: clone size, D gene, J gene, V gene, CDR3 protein, CDR3 DNA. The D gene is left open where the match is weak. Not all rows give a size; the values are once, few, many and, for expanded clones, a class.

clone_size: -
d_call: -
j_call: TRBJ1-3
v_call: TRBV10-3
cdr3_aa: CAIYEPGRGNTIYF
cdr3_nt: TGTGCCATCTACGAACCGGGCCGGGGAAACACCATATATTTT

clone_size: -
d_call: TRBD1
j_call: TRBJ1-2
v_call: TRBV10-3
cdr3_aa: CAISEGGQGDYGYTF
cdr3_nt: TGTGCCATCAGTGAGGGAGGCCAGGGGGACTATGGCTACACCTTC

clone_size: few
d_call: TRBD2
j_call: TRBJ2-1
v_call: TRBV27
cdr3_aa: CASSPYGLAGGTHNEQFF
cdr3_nt: TGTGCCAGCAGTCCTTACGGACTAGCGGGAGGCACCCACAATGAGCAGTTCTTC

clone_size: few
d_call: -
j_call: TRBJ2-3
v_call: TRBV7-2
cdr3_aa: CASSDLVADTQYF
cdr3_nt: TGTGCCAGCAGCGACCTAGTAGCAGATACGCAGTATTTT

clone_size: -
d_call: -
j_call: TRBJ2-1
v_call: TRBV20-1
cdr3_aa: CSASKGLLDNEQFF
cdr3_nt: TGCAGTGCTAGTAAGGGGCTACTCGACAATGAGCAGTTCTTC

clone_size: -
d_call: -
j_call: TRBJ2-5
v_call: TRBV7-8
cdr3_aa: CASSLDRDFSHF
cdr3_nt: TGTGCCAGCAGCTTAGATAGGGACTTCTCGCACTTC

clone_size: -
d_call: -
j_call: TRBJ2-3
v_call: TRBV7-8
cdr3_aa: CASSFVGGGTSTDTQYF
cdr3_nt: TGTGCCAGCAGCTTTGTCGGCGGCGGGACTAGCACAGATACGCAGTATTTT

clone_size: -
d_call: -
j_call: TRBJ2-1
v_call: TRBV27
cdr3_aa: CASRGGNEQFF
cdr3_nt: TGTGCCAGCAGGGGTGGCAATGAGCAGTTCTTC

clone_size: few
d_call: -
j_call: TRBJ1-1
v_call: TRBV14
cdr3_aa: CASSPRESLTEAFF
cdr3_nt: TGTGCCAGCAGCCCCAGGGAATCGCTCACTGAAGCTTTCTTT

clone_size: -
d_call: TRBD1
j_call: TRBJ1-2
v_call: TRBV27
cdr3_aa: CASSTPGQGGEGYTF
cdr3_nt: TGTGCCAGCAGTACCCCCGGACAGGGGGGAGAGGGCTACACCTTC

clone_size: -
d_call: -
j_call: TRBJ1-5
v_call: TRBV28
cdr3_aa: CASTLRGSNQPQHF
cdr3_nt: TGTGCCAGCACTCTTAGAGGGAGCAATCAGCCCCAGCATTTT

clone_size: few
d_call: -
j_call: TRBJ1-5
v_call: TRBV19
cdr3_aa: CASSIAFGRKKPQHF
cdr3_nt: TGTGCCAGTAGTATAGCTTTCGGGCGAAAGAAGCCCCAGCATTTT

clone_size: -
d_call: -
j_call: TRBJ1-5
v_call: TRBV6-1
cdr3_aa: CASSEALFRGEGNQPQHF
cdr3_nt: TGTGCCAGCAGTGAAGCGCTTTTTAGGGGCGAGGGCAATCAGCCCCAGCATTTT

clone_size: few
d_call: -
j_call: TRBJ2-1
v_call: TRBV7-2
cdr3_aa: CASSPYGEWYNEQFF
cdr3_nt: TGTGCCAGCAGCCCCTACGGAGAGTGGTACAATGAGCAGTTCTTC

clone_size: -
d_call: TRBD1
j_call: TRBJ2-7
v_call: TRBV12-3/TRBV12-4
cdr3_aa: CASSFGTGPYEQYF
cdr3_nt: TGTGCCAGCAGTTTTGGGACAGGGCCCTACGAGCAGTACTTC

clone_size: -
d_call: TRBD2
j_call: TRBJ2-7
v_call: TRBV4-2
cdr3_aa: CASSQGGISGMSEQYF
cdr3_nt: TGTGCCAGCAGCCAAGGAGGGATTAGCGGGATGTCCGAGCAGTACTTC

clone_size: many
d_call: -
j_call: TRBJ2-6
v_call: TRBV4-1
cdr3_aa: CASSRDSGANVLTF
cdr3_nt: TGCGCCAGCAGCCGGGATTCTGGGGCCAACGTCCTGACTTTC

clone_size: medium-sized
d_call: -
j_call: TRBJ2-2
v_call: TRBV7-3
cdr3_aa: CASSPQPSNTGELFF
cdr3_nt: TGTGCCAGCAGCCCCCAACCCTCGAACACCGGGGAGCTGTTTTTT

clone_size: -
d_call: -
j_call: TRBJ2-1
v_call: TRBV10-3
cdr3_aa: CAISGRGEQFF
cdr3_nt: TGTGCCATCAGTGGCAGGGGAGAGCAGTTCTTC

clone_size: -
d_call: -
j_call: TRBJ2-7
v_call: TRBV7-3
cdr3_aa: CASSWGGGVYEQYF
cdr3_nt: TGTGCCAGCAGCTGGGGTGGAGGGGTCTACGAGCAGTACTTC

clone_size: -
d_call: TRBD2
j_call: TRBJ2-1
v_call: TRBV7-6
cdr3_aa: CASSLGWGLESEQFF
cdr3_nt: TGTGCCAGCAGCTTAGGATGGGGACTAGAGAGTGAGCAGTTCTTC

clone_size: -
d_call: -
j_call: TRBJ1-1
v_call: TRBV25-1
cdr3_aa: CASILTEGTEAFF
cdr3_nt: TGTGCCAGCATCCTGACGGAGGGCACTGAAGCTTTCTTT

clone_size: few
d_call: -
j_call: TRBJ2-7
v_call: TRBV7-8
cdr3_aa: CASSPREYEQYF
cdr3_nt: TGTGCCAGCAGCCCCCGGGAGTACGAGCAGTACTTC

clone_size: -
d_call: -
j_call: TRBJ2-3
v_call: TRBV30
cdr3_aa: CASDGGGATDTQYF
cdr3_nt: TGTGCCTCGGACGGAGGGGGAGCCACAGATACGCAGTATTTT

clone_size: few
d_call: -
j_call: TRBJ2-7
v_call: TRBV6-6
cdr3_aa: CASSYTVRYEQYF
cdr3_nt: TGTGCCAGCAGTTACACAGTTCGCTACGAGCAGTACTTC

clone_size: many
d_call: TRBD1
j_call: TRBJ2-1
v_call: TRBV2
cdr3_aa: CARDTGGLDNEQFF
cdr3_nt: TGTGCCAGGGATACAGGGGGCTTGGACAATGAGCAGTTCTTC

clone_size: -
d_call: TRBD2
j_call: TRBJ2-7
v_call: TRBV7-6
cdr3_aa: CASSPGTSGGPLYEQYF
cdr3_nt: TGTGCCAGCAGCCCGGGGACTAGCGGGGGGCCACTCTACGAGCAGTACTTC

clone_size: few
d_call: TRBD2
j_call: TRBJ2-1
v_call: TRBV28
cdr3_aa: CASSLLQEWREAGNEQFF
cdr3_nt: TGTGCCAGCAGTTTATTACAGGAGTGGCGGGAGGCGGGCAATGAGCAGTTCTTC

clone_size: -
d_call: -
j_call: TRBJ2-7
v_call: TRBV7-7
cdr3_aa: CASSLAEDYEQYF
cdr3_nt: TGTGCTAGCAGCTTAGCGGAGGACTACGAGCAGTACTTC

clone_size: -
d_call: TRBD2
j_call: TRBJ2-4
v_call: TRBV28
cdr3_aa: CASSLVGEGENIQYF
cdr3_nt: TGTGCCAGCAGTTTAGTTGGGGAGGGCGAAAACATTCAGTACTTC

clone_size: few
d_call: TRBD2
j_call: TRBJ2-7
v_call: TRBV7-2
cdr3_aa: CASSYTTSPNYEQYF
cdr3_nt: TGTGCCAGCAGCTACACGACTAGCCCTAACTACGAGCAGTACTTC

clone_size: -
d_call: TRBD1
j_call: TRBJ2-5
v_call: TRBV5-1
cdr3_aa: CASTGQGYFKETQYF
cdr3_nt: TGCGCCAGCACCGGACAGGGGTACTTCAAAGAGACCCAGTACTTC

clone_size: -
d_call: -
j_call: TRBJ2-7
v_call: TRBV7-4
cdr3_aa: CASSDPDFDYEQYF
cdr3_nt: TGTGCCAGCAGCGATCCGGACTTTGACTACGAGCAGTACTTC

clone_size: -
d_call: -
j_call: TRBJ2-1
v_call: TRBV12-3/TRBV12-4
cdr3_aa: CASTRGDNEQFF
cdr3_nt: TGTGCCAGCACCAGGGGGGACAATGAGCAGTTCTTC

clone_size: -
d_call: -
j_call: TRBJ2-2
v_call: TRBV7-3
cdr3_aa: CASSLVYRPNTGELFF
cdr3_nt: TGTGCAAGCAGCTTAGTTTACAGGCCGAACACCGGGGAGCTGTTTTTT

clone_size: few
d_call: -
j_call: TRBJ2-5
v_call: TRBV18
cdr3_aa: CASSPGSLETQYF
cdr3_nt: TGTGCCAGCTCACCAGGGAGTTTGGAGACCCAGTACTTC

clone_size: few
d_call: -
j_call: TRBJ2-3
v_call: TRBV7-9
cdr3_aa: CASSLNHVRITDTQYF
cdr3_nt: TGTGCCAGCAGCTTAAATCACGTCCGAATCACAGATACGCAGTATTTT

clone_size: -
d_call: TRBD2
j_call: TRBJ2-1
v_call: TRBV7-9
cdr3_aa: CDSKLAGDGNEQFF
cdr3_nt: TGTGACAGCAAGCTAGCGGGAGACGGTAATGAGCAGTTCTTC

clone_size: -
d_call: TRBD1
j_call: TRBJ1-1
v_call: TRBV7-3
cdr3_aa: CASRPTGATEAFF
cdr3_nt: TGTGCCAGCAGACCTACAGGGGCCACTGAAGCTTTCTTT

clone_size: -
d_call: -
j_call: TRBJ2-1
v_call: TRBV12-5
cdr3_aa: CASRTSPYNEQFF
cdr3_nt: TGTGCTAGTAGAACTAGCCCCTACAATGAGCAGTTCTTC

clone_size: -
d_call: TRBD2
j_call: TRBJ2-7
v_call: TRBV4-1
cdr3_aa: CASSQDGLAGDYEQYF
cdr3_nt: TGCGCCAGCAGCCAAGATGGACTAGCGGGAGACTACGAGCAGTACTTC

clone_size: many
d_call: -
j_call: TRBJ2-2
v_call: TRBV7-8
cdr3_aa: CASSPFTQPERDTGELFF
cdr3_nt: TGTGCCAGCAGCCCATTCACACAGCCCGAACGTGACACCGGGGAGCTGTTTTTT

clone_size: -
d_call: TRBD1
j_call: TRBJ2-5
v_call: TRBV6-1
cdr3_aa: CASRGLGTGWQETQYF
cdr3_nt: TGTGCCAGCAGGGGACTGGGGACAGGTTGGCAAGAGACCCAGTACTTC

clone_size: -
d_call: -
j_call: TRBJ2-1
v_call: TRBV12-3/TRBV12-4
cdr3_aa: CASSTPQLEQFF
cdr3_nt: TGTGCCAGCAGTACGCCACAGCTTGAGCAGTTCTTC

clone_size: few
d_call: TRBD2
j_call: TRBJ2-1
v_call: TRBV6-1
cdr3_aa: CASSEMVGTSGEQFF
cdr3_nt: TGTGCCAGCAGTGAAATGGTGGGGACTAGCGGGGAGCAGTTCTTC

clone_size: many
d_call: -
j_call: TRBJ2-7
v_call: TRBV7-6
cdr3_aa: CASSLEGANEQYF
cdr3_nt: TGTGCCAGCAGCTTGGAGGGGGCCAACGAGCAGTACTTC

clone_size: few
d_call: -
j_call: TRBJ2-7
v_call: TRBV7-9
cdr3_aa: CASSDRTGRNEQYF
cdr3_nt: TGTGCCAGCAGCGATCGGACCGGCAGGAACGAGCAGTACTTC

clone_size: -
d_call: -
j_call: TRBJ1-5
v_call: TRBV4-1
cdr3_aa: CASSQEVGYSNQPQHF
cdr3_nt: TGCGCCAGCAGCCAAGAGGTGGGTTATAGCAATCAGCCCCAGCATTTT

clone_size: once
d_call: TRBD1
j_call: TRBJ2-1
v_call: TRBV7-9
cdr3_aa: CASSWPGQGIGEQFF
cdr3_nt: TGTGCCAGCAGCTGGCCGGGACAGGGGATCGGTGAGCAGTTCTTC

clone_size: -
d_call: TRBD1
j_call: TRBJ2-7
v_call: TRBV19
cdr3_aa: CAIDLDRALYEQYF
cdr3_nt: TGTGCCATAGACCTGGACAGGGCTCTGTACGAGCAGTACTTC

clone_size: -
d_call: TRBD2
j_call: TRBJ2-7
v_call: TRBV27
cdr3_aa: CASSREGGFYEQYF
cdr3_nt: TGTGCCAGCAGTCGAGAGGGAGGGTTCTACGAGCAGTACTTC

clone_size: -
d_call: -
j_call: TRBJ1-2
v_call: TRBV12-3/TRBV12-4
cdr3_aa: CASSIQGRDYGYTF
cdr3_nt: TGTGCCAGCAGCATTCAGGGACGGGACTATGGCTACACCTTC

clone_size: -
d_call: TRBD1
j_call: TRBJ1-2
v_call: TRBV28
cdr3_aa: CASSLSRDRGPGYTF
cdr3_nt: TGTGCCAGCAGTCTTTCCCGGGACAGGGGGCCTGGCTACACCTTC